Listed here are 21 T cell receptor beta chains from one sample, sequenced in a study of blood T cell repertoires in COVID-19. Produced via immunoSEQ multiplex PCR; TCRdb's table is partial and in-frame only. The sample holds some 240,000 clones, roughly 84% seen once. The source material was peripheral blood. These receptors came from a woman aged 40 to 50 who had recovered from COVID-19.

As DNA, the CDR3 is TGTGCCAGCAGCTTACAAGGACATTCCTACGAGCAGTACTTC. It translates to CASSLQGHSYEQYF. The gene calls are TRBV11-3 and TRBJ2-7; TRBD1 is a possible D gene (5 bases). With 2 bases removed from V and 1 base from J, the gap between germline ends came to 9 bases. CDR3 length: 14 residues. The germline V gene has CDR1 SGHNT and CDR2 YENEEA.

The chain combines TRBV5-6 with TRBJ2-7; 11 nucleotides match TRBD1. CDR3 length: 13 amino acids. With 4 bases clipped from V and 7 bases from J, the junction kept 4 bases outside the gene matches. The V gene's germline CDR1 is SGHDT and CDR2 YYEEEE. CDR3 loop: CASSVRDRGEQYF. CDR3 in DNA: TGTGCCAGCAGCGTTCGGGACAGGGGGGAGCAGTACTTC.

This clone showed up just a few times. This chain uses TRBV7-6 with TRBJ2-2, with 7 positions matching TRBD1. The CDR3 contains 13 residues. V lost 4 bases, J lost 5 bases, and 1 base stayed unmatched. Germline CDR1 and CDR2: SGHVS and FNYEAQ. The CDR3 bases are TGTGCCAGCAGCTCCAGGGGGACCGGGGAGCTGTTTTTT. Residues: CASSSRGTGELFF.

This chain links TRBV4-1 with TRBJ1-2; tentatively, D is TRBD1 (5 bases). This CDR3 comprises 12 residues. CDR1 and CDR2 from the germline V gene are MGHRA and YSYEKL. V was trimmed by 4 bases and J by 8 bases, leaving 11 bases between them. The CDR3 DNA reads TGCGCCAGCAGCCCGTCGGGGGGAGGCTACACCTTC. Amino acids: CASSPSGGGYTF.

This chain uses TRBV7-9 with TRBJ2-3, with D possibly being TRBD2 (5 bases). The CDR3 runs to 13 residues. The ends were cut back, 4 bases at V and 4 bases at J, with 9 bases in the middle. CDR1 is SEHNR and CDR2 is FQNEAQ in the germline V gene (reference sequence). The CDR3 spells CASSSSGADTQYF. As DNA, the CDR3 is TGTGCCAGCAGCTCAAGCGGAGCAGATACGCAGTATTTT.

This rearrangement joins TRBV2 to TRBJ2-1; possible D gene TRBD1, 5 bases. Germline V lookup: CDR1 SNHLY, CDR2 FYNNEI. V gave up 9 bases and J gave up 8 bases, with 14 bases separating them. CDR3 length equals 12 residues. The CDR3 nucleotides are TGTGCCAGTGGAAGGGGTTTTGATGAGCAGTTCTTC. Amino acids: CASGRGFDEQFF.

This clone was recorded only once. CDR3 sequence (DNA): TGTGCCAGCCGACTTCGGGGCTATGGCTACACCTTC. Translated: CASRLRGYGYTF. The rearrangement uses TRBV19 and TRBJ1-2; D ambiguous. The CDR3 extends over 12 amino acids. V was pared by 9 bases and J by 4 bases, with 12 bases between. Germline CDR1 LNHDA, CDR2 SQIVND (reference sequence).

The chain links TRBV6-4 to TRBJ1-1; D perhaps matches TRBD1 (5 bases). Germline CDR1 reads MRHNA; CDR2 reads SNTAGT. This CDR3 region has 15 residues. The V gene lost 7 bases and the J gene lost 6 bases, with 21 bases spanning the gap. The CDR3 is CASKIDQGISAEAFF. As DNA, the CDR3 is TGTGCCAGCAAAATCGATCAGGGAATCAGCGCTGAAGCTTTCTTT.

The CDR3 here is CASSPAGTNTEAFF. CDR3 bases: TGTGCCAGCTCACCCGCAGGGACTAACACTGAAGCTTTCTTT. The rearrangement links TRBV18 to TRBJ1-1; D is perhaps TRBD1 (5 bases). Trimming took 3 bases from V and 2 from J, leaving 10 bases between them. In germline, CDR1 is KGHSH, CDR2 LQKENI. This CDR3 contains 14 residues.

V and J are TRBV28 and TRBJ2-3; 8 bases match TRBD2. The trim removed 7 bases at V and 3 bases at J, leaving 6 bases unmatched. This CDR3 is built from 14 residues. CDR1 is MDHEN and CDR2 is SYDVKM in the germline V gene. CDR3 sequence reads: CASIQLAGTDTQYF. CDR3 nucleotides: TGTGCCAGCATTCAATTAGCGGGGACAGATACGCAGTATTTT.

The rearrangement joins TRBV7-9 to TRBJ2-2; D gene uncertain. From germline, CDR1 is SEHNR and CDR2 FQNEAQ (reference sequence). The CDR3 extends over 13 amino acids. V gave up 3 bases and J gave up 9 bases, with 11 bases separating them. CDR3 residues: CASSLSLSRELFF. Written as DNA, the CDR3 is TGTGCCAGCAGCTTGTCCCTATCAAGGGAGCTGTTTTTT.

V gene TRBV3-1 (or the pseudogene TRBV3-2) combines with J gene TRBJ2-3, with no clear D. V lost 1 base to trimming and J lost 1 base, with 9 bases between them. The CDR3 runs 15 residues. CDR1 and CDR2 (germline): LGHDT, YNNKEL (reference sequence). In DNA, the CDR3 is TGTGCCAGCAGCCAAGCAGAGCGAGGCACAGATACGCAGTATTTT. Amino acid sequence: CASSQAERGTDTQYF.

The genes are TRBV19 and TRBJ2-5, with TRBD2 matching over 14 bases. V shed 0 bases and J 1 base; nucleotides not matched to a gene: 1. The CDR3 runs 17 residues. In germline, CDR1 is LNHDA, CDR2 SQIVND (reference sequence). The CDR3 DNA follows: TGTGCCAGTAGTATAGAGGGACTAGCGGGGGCCCAAGAGACCCAGTACTTC. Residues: CASSIEGLAGAQETQYF.

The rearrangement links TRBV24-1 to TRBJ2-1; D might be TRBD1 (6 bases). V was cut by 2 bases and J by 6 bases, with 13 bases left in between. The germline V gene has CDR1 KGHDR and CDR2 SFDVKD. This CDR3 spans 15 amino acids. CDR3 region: CATSDSQGWGNEQFF. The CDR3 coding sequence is TGTGCCACCAGTGATTCACAGGGATGGGGCAATGAGCAGTTCTTC.

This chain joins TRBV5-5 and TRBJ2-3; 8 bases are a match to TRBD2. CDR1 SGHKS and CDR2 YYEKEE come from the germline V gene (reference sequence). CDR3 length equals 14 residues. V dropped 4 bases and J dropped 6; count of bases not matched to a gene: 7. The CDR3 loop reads CASSQRTSIDTQYF. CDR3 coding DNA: TGTGCCAGCAGCCAGAGGACTAGCATCGATACGCAGTATTTT.

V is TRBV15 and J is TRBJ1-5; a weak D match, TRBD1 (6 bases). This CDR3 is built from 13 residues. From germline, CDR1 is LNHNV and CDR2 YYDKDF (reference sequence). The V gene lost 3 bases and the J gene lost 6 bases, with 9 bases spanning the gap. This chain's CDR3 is CATSRGAVQPQHF. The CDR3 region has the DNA TGTGCCACCAGCAGGGGGGCGGTTCAGCCCCAGCATTTT.

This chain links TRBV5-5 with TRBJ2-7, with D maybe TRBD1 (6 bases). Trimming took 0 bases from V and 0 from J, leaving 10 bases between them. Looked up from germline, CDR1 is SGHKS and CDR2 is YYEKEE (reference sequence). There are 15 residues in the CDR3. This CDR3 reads CASSLGTAYSYEQYF. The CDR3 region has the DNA TGTGCCAGCAGCTTGGGGACAGCCTACTCCTACGAGCAGTACTTC.

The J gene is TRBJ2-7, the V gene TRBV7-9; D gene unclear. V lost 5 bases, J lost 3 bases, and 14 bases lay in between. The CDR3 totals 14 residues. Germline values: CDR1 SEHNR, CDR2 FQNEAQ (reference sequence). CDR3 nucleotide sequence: TGTGCCAGCAGCGGCCCTCTCCGGAGCTACGAGCAGTACTTC. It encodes CASSGPLRSYEQYF.

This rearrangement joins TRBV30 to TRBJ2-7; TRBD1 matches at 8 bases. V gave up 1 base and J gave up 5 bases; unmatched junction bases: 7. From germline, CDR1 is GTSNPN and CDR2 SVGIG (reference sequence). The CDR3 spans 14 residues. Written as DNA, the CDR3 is TGTGCCTGGAGTGCCGGCAGGGGGCCCGACGAGCAGTACTTC. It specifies CAWSAGRGPDEQYF. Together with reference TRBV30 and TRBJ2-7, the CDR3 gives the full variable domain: SQTIHQWPATLVQPVGSPLSLECTVEGTSNPNLYWYRQAAGRGLQLLFYSVGIGQISSEVPQNLSASRPQDRQFILSSKKLLLSDSGFYLCAWSAGRGPDEQYFGPGTRLTVT.

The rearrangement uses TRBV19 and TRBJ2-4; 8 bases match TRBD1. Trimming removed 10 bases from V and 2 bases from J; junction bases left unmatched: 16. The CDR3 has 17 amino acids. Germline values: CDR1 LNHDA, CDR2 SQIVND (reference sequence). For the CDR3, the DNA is TGTGCCACCAAACCAGGGGGCGCTGGTCTTTCCAAAAACATTCAGTACTTC. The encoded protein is CATKPGGAGLSKNIQYF.

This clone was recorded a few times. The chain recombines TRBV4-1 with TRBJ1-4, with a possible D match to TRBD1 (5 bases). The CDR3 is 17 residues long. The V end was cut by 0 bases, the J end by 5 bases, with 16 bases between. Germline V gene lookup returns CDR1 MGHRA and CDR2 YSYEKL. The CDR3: CASSQENGGGMNEKLFF. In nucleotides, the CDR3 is TGCGCCAGCAGCCAAGAGAATGGGGGAGGTATGAATGAAAAACTGTTTTTT.